Presented here are 8 T cell receptor beta chains from one specimen sequenced in a study of blood T cells in healthy people across ages. Through a sample-barcoded 5' primer and a J-beta primer mix, a second PCR was run for roughly 6 to 12 cycles. TCRdb called the 5' RACE reads again in MiXCR, with one record for every CDR3 protein. The sample yields 1.2 million to 1.5 million distinct CDR3 sequences, roughly 64% seen once. The material sequenced was blood. The source is a young man in good health.

This clonotype has a handful of counts. The rearrangement uses TRBV7-9 and TRBJ2-1, with no clear D. Trimming removed 3 bases at V and 10 bases at J, with 10 bases between. The germline CDR1 and CDR2 sequences are SEHNR and FQNEAQ (reference sequence). The length of the CDR3 is 12 residues. CDR3 sequence: CASSFQKGEQFF. CDR3 bases: TGTGCCAGCAGCTTCCAGAAGGGAGAGCAGTTCTTC.

This clonotype was counted a few times. The chain employs TRBV7-9 and TRBJ1-2; no clear D gene. The V gene's germline CDR1 is SEHNR and CDR2 FQNEAQ (reference sequence). Trimming stripped 5 bases from V and 7 bases from J, with 11 bases between. The CDR3 is 12 residues long. The CDR3 region has the DNA TGTGCCAGCAGCCCGAAGGAGGGTGGCTACACCTTC. It yields the protein CASSPKEGGYTF.

This rearrangement joins TRBV27 to TRBJ1-5, with D unresolved. In germline, CDR1 is MNHEY, CDR2 SMNVEV (reference sequence). This CDR3 has 12 amino acids. Trimming left V 8 bases short and J 0 bases short, with 5 bases between. CDR3 sequence: CASGPSNQPQHF. In nucleotides, the CDR3 is TGTGCCAGCGGCCCTAGCAATCAGCCCCAGCATTTT.

The rearrangement links TRBV5-1 to TRBJ1-2; maybe TRBD1 (5 bases). CDR1 and CDR2 (germline): SGHRS, YFSETQ. V was clipped by 3 bases and J by 6 bases, with 21 bases between them. There are 16 residues in the CDR3. CDR3 sequence (DNA): TGCGCCAGCAGCTCGCGAACACCACAGGTCTTGGATGGCTACACCTTC. Protein sequence: CASSSRTPQVLDGYTF.

This clonotype has more than one count but fewer than ten. The V call is TRBV7-9, the J call TRBJ2-5; D remains ambiguous. The assigned J gene may be wrong: the sequence end matches TRBJ2-7 better. CDR1 and CDR2 from the germline V gene are SEHNR and FQNEAQ (reference sequence). The CDR3 is made up of 11 amino acids. The CDR3 coding sequence is TGTGCCAGCAGCTTCCCTGACGAGCAGTACTTC. The encoded protein is CASSFPDEQYF.

The gene calls are TRBV29-1 and TRBJ2-5, with unresolved D. There are 12 residues in the CDR3. Germline V gene data show CDR1 as SQVTM and CDR2 as ANQGSEA. Between the trimmed V and J ends, which lost 4 bases and 1 base, there was a span of 7 bases. The CDR3 sequence is CSVGWTQETQYF. CDR3 nucleotides: TGCAGCGTTGGATGGACCCAAGAGACCCAGTACTTC.

There are a few counts of this clonotype. The CDR3 nucleotides read TGTGCCAGCCTTGAGAGCTCCTATAATTCACCCCTCCACTTT. Protein product: CASLESSYNSPLHF. This chain joins TRBV12-3 or TRBV12-4 and TRBJ1-6; no clear D. Trimming cost V 8 bases and J 0 bases, with 8 bases left between them. The CDR3 is made up of 14 amino acids.

The chain is built from TRBV27 and TRBJ2-7; TRBD2 matches at 10 bases. The CDR3 is made up of 15 amino acids. Germline CDR1 and CDR2: MNHEY and SMNVEV (reference sequence). The J segment lost 5 bases and the V segment lost 7 bases, leaving 11 bases of the junction unmatched. The CDR3 bases are TGTGCCAGCACCTTAACTAGCGGGGCTTCCCACGAGCAGTACTTC. This sequence encodes CASTLTSGASHEQYF.